This TCR beta chain is drawn from a study of cytomegalovirus exposure and HLA in healthy donors. General study results and limits: The authors later linked a missense DCLRE1C variant to TCR beta V- and J-gene trimming. The listing of 150 to 200 TCR beta chains classed them as cytomegalovirus-associated.

Germline trimming cut 1 base from V and 7 bases from J; bases unmatched to any gene: 7. The CDR3 consists of 14 residues. From germline, CDR1 is SGHDT and CDR2 YYEEEE. Vbeta (60) and Jbeta (13) primers were used in the PCR. Assay: immunoSEQ multiplex PCR; the TCRdb copy retains only in-frame clones and omits some. The table lists about 160,000 clones. A remark on this clone: Its antigen is currently unknown.

Sequencing input: PBMCs. This sequence joins TRBV5-6 and TRBJ1-2; 7 bases map to TRBD1. This TCR came from an older woman in good health and CMV-seronegative. The CDR3 sequence is CASSLKDRESGYTF. The CDR3, as DNA: TGTGCCAGCAGCTTGAAAGACAGGGAATCTGGCTACACCTTC. Using reference TRBV5-6 and TRBJ1-2 for the parts outside the CDR3, the full variable domain is DAGVTQSPTHLIKTRGQQVTLRCSPKSGHDTVSWYQQALGQGPQFIFQYYEEEERQRGNFPDRFSGHQFPNYSSELNVNALLLGDSALYLCASSLKDRESGYTFGSGTRLTVV.